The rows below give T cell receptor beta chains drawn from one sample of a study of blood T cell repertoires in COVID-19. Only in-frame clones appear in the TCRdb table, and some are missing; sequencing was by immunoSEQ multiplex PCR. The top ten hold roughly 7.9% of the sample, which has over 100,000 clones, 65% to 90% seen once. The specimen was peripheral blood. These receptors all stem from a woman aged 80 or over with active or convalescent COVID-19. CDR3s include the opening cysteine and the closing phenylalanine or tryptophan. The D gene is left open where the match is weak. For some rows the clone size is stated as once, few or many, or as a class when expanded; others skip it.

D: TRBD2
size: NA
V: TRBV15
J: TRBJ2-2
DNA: TGTGCCACCAGCAGCCCCGGGACTAGCGGGAGGCCACTTCTGTTTTTT
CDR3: CATSSPGTSGRPLLFF

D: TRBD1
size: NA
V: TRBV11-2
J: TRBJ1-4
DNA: TGTGCCAGCACTCGTGACAGGGGAGAAAAACTGTTTTTT
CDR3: CASTRDRGEKLFF

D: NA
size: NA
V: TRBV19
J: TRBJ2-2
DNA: TGTGCCAGTAGTATTAATCTTTGGGGGCTAGCGGAGAACACCGGGGAGCTGTTTTTT
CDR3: CASSINLWGLAENTGELFF

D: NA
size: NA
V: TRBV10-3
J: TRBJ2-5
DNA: TGTGCCATCAGTGAGTCGACGCCAGGGGCCCAGTACTTC
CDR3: CAISESTPGAQYF

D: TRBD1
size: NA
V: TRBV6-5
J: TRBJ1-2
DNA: TGTGCCAGCAGATTTCAGGGACAGAGTGGCTACACCTTC
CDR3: CASRFQGQSGYTF

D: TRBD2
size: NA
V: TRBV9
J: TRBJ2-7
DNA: TGTGCCAGCAGCGTAGGGCTAGCGGGAGCTCTATACGAGCAGTACTTC
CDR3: CASSVGLAGALYEQYF

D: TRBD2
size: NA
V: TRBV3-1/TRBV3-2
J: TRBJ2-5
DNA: TGTGCCAGCAGCCAAGATGGAATAGCGGGAGCCCAAGAGACCCAGTACTTC
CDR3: CASSQDGIAGAQETQYF

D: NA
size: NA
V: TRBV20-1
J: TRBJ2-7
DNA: TGCAGTGCTCGTGGGGCCGGACAGCACTACGAGCAGTACTTC
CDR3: CSARGAGQHYEQYF

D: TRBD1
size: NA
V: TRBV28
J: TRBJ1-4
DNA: TGTGCCAGCAGTTTATACGTGTTTGGGACAGCAACTAATGAAAAACTGTTTTTT
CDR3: CASSLYVFGTATNEKLFF

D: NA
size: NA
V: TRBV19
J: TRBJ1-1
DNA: TGTGCCAGTAGCCCTGACGAGATCAGGGCTTTGAACACTGAAGCTTTCTTT
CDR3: CASSPDEIRALNTEAFF

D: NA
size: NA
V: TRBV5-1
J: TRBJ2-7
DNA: TGCGCCAGCAGTCTAGGGAGTAGCGTAGTCTACGAGCAGTACTTC
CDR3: CASSLGSSVVYEQYF

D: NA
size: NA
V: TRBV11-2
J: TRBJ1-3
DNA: TGTGCCAGCAGCTCATCCAACTCAGGGGGAAACACCATATATTTT
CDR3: CASSSSNSGGNTIYF

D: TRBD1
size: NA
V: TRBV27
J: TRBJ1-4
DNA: TGTGCCAGCAGTTCGACAGGGCCAACTAATGAAAAACTGTTTTTT
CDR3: CASSSTGPTNEKLFF

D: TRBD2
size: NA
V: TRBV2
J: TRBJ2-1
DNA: TGTGCCAGCAGTGCGGGACTAGCGGGAGAGGGTGAGCAGTTCTTC
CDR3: CASSAGLAGEGEQFF

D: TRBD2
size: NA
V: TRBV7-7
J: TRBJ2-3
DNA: TGTGCTAGCCTCAGGCGGGCACCGGGACTAAGGGGCACAGATACGCAGTATTTT
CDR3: CASLRRAPGLRGTDTQYF

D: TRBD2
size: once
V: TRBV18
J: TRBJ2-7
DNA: TGTGCCAGCTCACGGGAGGCGGGAGGGCCCTACGAGCAGTACTTC
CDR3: CASSREAGGPYEQYF

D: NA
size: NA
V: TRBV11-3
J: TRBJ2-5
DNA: TGTGCCAGCAGCTTAGGGGGCGGAAAGACCCAGTACTTC
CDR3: CASSLGGGKTQYF

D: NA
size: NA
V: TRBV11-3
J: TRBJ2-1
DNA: TGTGCCAGCAGCACCAGACTTCACAATGAGCAGTTCTTC
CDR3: CASSTRLHNEQFF

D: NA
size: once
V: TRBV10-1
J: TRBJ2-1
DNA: TGCGCCAGCAGTGAAAGGCGGGATGGGGCAAATGAGCAGTTCTTC
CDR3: CASSERRDGANEQFF

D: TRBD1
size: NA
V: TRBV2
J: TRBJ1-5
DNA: TGTGCCAGCAGGTCGGGACAGGCCTATCAGCCCCAGCATTTT
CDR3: CASRSGQAYQPQHF

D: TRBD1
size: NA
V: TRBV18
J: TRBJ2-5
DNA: TGTGCCAGCTCACGGGACAGTCAAGAGACCCAGTACTTC
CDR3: CASSRDSQETQYF

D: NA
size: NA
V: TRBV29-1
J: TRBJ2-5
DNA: TGCAGCGTTGAACAGACAGGCCCAGAGACCCAGTACTTC
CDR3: CSVEQTGPETQYF

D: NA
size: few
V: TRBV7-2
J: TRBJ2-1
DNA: TGTGCCAGCAGCTTAGCAGCGTCACAATACAATGAGCAGTTCTTC
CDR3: CASSLAASQYNEQFF

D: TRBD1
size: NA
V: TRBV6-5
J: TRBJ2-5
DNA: TGTGCCAGCAGTTTGGGGACAGGGGAGACCCAGTACTTC
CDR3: CASSLGTGETQYF

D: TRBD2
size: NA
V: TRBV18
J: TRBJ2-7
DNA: TGTGCCAGCTCACCACCCCTAGCGGGAACCTACGAGCAGTACTTC
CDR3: CASSPPLAGTYEQYF

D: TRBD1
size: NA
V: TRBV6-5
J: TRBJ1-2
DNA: TGTGCCAGCAGGAGGGACAGGGACCTCTATGGCTACACCTTC
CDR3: CASRRDRDLYGYTF

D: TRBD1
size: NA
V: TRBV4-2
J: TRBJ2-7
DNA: TGTGCCAGCAGCCAGGACAGGGTGGAAGAGCAGTACTTC
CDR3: CASSQDRVEEQYF

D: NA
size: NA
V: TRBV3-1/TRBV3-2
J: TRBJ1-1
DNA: TGTGCCAGCAGCCGACGACAGGTGAACACTGAAGCTTTCTTT
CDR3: CASSRRQVNTEAFF

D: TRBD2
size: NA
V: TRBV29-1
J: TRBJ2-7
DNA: TGCAGCGTGAGAAGGACTAGCGGGTACGAGCAGTACTTC
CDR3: CSVRRTSGYEQYF

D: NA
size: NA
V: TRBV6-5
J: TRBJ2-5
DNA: TGTGCCAGCAGTTACTCGATTACTACTAAAGAGACCCAGTACTTC
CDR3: CASSYSITTKETQYF

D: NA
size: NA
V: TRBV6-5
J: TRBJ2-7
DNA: TGTGCCAGCAGTTACCGGGATCTACAATCCTACGAGCAGTACTTC
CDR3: CASSYRDLQSYEQYF

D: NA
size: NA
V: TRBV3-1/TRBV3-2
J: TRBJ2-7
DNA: TGTGCCAGCAGTCCCTACAAAGGGGATTCGGACGAGCAGTACTTC
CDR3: CASSPYKGDSDEQYF

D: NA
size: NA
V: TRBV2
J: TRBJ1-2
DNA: TGTGCCAGCAGGGGGGGGAACTATGGCTACACCTTC
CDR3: CASRGGNYGYTF

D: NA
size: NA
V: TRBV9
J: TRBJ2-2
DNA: TGTGCCAGCAGCGTTACGAACACCGGGGAGCTGTTTTTT
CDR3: CASSVTNTGELFF

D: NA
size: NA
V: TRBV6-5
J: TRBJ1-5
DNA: TGTGCCAGCAGAAGAGAGAATTATCAGCCCCAGCATTTT
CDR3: CASRRENYQPQHF

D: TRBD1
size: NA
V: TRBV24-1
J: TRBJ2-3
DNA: TGTGCCACCAGTGCCGGGACAGGGTGGGGCACAGATACGCAGTATTTT
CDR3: CATSAGTGWGTDTQYF

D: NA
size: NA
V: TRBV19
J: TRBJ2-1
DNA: TGTGCCAGTAGTTCCTCCCGGAGCTCCTACAATGAGCAGTTCTTC
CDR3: CASSSSRSSYNEQFF

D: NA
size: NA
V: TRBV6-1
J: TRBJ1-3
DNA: TGTGCCAGCAGTGTCCGACAGAAGGTCTCTGGAAACACCATATATTTT
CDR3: CASSVRQKVSGNTIYF

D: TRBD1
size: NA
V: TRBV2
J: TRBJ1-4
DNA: TGTGCCAGCAGAACACAGGGGTCGACTAATGAAAAACTGTTTTTT
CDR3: CASRTQGSTNEKLFF

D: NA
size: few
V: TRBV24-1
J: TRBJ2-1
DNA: TGTGCCACCAGTGATCGCCGGGACAAAAATGAGCAGTTCTTC
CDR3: CATSDRRDKNEQFF

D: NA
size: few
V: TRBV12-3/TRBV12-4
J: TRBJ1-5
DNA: TGTGCCAGCAGTTCCGGTCAGCCCCAGCATTTT
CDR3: CASSSGQPQHF

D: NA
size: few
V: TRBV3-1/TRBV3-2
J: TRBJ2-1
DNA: TGTGCCAGCAGCCTGGACAGCTCCTACAATGAGCAGTTCTTC
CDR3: CASSLDSSYNEQFF

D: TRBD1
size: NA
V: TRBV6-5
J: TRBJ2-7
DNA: TGTGCCAGCAGTCCGCCTGGGACAGGGGACCACGAGCAGTACTTC
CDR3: CASSPPGTGDHEQYF

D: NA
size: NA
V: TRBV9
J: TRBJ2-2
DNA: TGTGCCAGCAGCGTAAGCGGACCGAGCGCCGGGGAGCTGTTTTTT
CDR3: CASSVSGPSAGELFF